This T cell receptor (beta chain) was sequenced for a study of T cells after yellow fever vaccination. Study information: Preparing low-cell-number fractions relied on SMART-Seq v4 Ultra Low Input. Broader study findings: Booster sampling recovered most clones from primary vaccination (96% CD4, around 90% CD8).

This clonotype has ten or more counts. Its antigen is unknown. One junction end disagrees with the germline gene, perhaps due to a read error. The CDR3 sequence is 10 residues long. The germline V gene encodes CDR1 DFQATT and CDR2 SNEGSKA (reference sequence). TCRdb ran MiXCR on the 5' RACE reads and lists one entry per CDR3 protein. The top ten clones hold roughly 0.73% of a sample with roughly 140,000 distinct CDR3 sequences, over 7% of them seen once. This chain links TRBV20-1 with TRBJ1-4; TRBD1 matches at 7 bases. The sample in question was CD4+ T cells sorted from PBMCs, obtained 5 days after the yellow fever booster vaccination. The clonotype comes from a man aged 30-40 years who received the YFV17D yellow fever vaccine. In DNA, the CDR3 is TGCAGTGCTGCCTCGGGACAGAGCCATTTT. Translated: CSAASGQSHF.